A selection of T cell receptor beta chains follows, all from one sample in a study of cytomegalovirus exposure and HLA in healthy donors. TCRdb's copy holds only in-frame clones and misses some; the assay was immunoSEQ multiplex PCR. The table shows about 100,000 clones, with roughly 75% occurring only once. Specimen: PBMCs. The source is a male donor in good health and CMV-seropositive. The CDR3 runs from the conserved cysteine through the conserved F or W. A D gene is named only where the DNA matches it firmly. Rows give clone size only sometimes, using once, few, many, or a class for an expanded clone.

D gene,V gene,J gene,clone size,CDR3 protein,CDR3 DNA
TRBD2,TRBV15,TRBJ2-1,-,CATSRDRGRGGREQFF,TGTGCCACCAGCAGAGATCGGGGGCGGGGGGGCCGTGAGCAGTTCTTC
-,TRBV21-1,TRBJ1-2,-,CASKEGDGYTF,TGTGCCAGCAAAGAGGGTGATGGCTACACCTTC
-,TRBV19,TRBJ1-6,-,CASKQGLNSPLHF,TGTGCCAGTAAACAGGGTCTCAATTCACCCCTCCACTTT
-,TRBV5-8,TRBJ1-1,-,CASSPRQFGAFF,TGTGCCAGCAGCCCGAGACAGTTTGGAGCTTTCTTT
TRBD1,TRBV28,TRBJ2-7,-,CASSWHKQDRGQEQYF,TGTGCCAGCAGTTGGCACAAACAGGACAGGGGGCAAGAGCAGTACTTC
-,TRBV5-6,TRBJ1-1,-,CASRDPGGTEAFF,TGTGCCAGCAGGGACCCGGGGGGCACTGAAGCTTTCTTT
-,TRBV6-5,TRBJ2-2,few,CASTQPNTGELFF,TGTGCCAGCACACAGCCCAACACCGGGGAGCTGTTTTTT
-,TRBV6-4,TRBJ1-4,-,CASSDSISSRANEKLFF,TGTGCCAGCAGTGACTCGATCTCGAGCAGGGCAAATGAAAAACTGTTTTTT
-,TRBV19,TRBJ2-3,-,CASSTLGGFPDTQYF,TGTGCCAGTAGTACACTGGGCGGGTTCCCAGATACGCAGTATTTT
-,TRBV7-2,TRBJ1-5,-,CASSLVDRSNQPQHF,TGTGCCAGCAGCTTAGTCGACAGGAGCAATCAGCCCCAGCATTTT
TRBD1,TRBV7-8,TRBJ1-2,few,CASSIGDRWGYTF,TGTGCCAGCAGCATTGGGGACAGATGGGGCTACACCTTC
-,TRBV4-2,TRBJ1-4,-,CASSQDPGEYEKLFF,TGTGCCAGCAGCCAAGATCCGGGGGAGTATGAAAAACTGTTTTTT
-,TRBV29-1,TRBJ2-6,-,CSATDYSGANVLTF,TGCAGCGCCACAGATTACTCTGGGGCCAACGTCCTGACTTTC
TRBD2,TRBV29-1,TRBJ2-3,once,CSVATSGSTDTQYF,TGCAGCGTCGCTACTAGCGGTAGCACAGATACGCAGTATTTT
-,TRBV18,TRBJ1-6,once,CASSPRETPLHF,TGTGCCAGCTCACCTCGGGAAACACCCCTCCACTTT
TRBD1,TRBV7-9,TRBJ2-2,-,CASSLRDSDTGELFF,TGTGCCAGCAGCTTAAGGGACAGCGACACCGGGGAGCTGTTTTTT
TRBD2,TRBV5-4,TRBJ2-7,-,CASNLGGIGSLTYEQYF,TGTGCCAGCAATTTGGGAGGGATCGGATCGTTGACGTACGAGCAGTACTTC
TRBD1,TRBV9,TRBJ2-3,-,CASSPDRGSTDTQYF,TGTGCCAGCAGCCCGGACAGGGGGTCCACAGATACGCAGTATTTT
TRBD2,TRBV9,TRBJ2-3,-,CASSVGIAGARDTQYF,TGTGCCAGCAGCGTAGGGATAGCGGGGGCCAGGGATACGCAGTATTTT
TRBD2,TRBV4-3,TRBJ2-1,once,CASSQGQRGSYNEQFF,TGCGCCAGCAGCCAGGGCCAGCGGGGGTCCTACAATGAGCAGTTCTTC
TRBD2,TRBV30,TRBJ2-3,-,CAWSLGASGGSSTDTQYF,TGTGCCTGGAGCCTCGGGGCTAGCGGGGGTTCTAGCACAGATACGCAGTATTTT
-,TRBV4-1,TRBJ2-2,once,CASSQTPKPNTGELFF,TGCGCCAGCAGCCAAACTCCGAAACCCAACACCGGGGAGCTGTTTTTT
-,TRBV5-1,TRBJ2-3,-,CASSLVPFTAAGSTDTQYF,TGCGCCAGCAGCTTGGTACCCTTTACAGCAGCTGGGAGCACAGATACGCAGTATTTT